This paragraph reports one TCR beta chain. This sample is drawn from a study of CD8 T cells in ankylosing spondylitis. V lost 4 bases and J lost 3, with 11 bases in between. Germline V lookup: CDR1 SQVTM, CDR2 ANQGSEA. The CDR3 has 13 residues. TCRdb re-called the 5' RACE reads with MiXCR, one entry per CDR3 protein. Of about 240,000 distinct CDR3 sequences in the sample, roughly a quarter were seen once. The rearrangement joins TRBV29-1 to TRBJ2-3, with a possible D match to TRBD1 (5 bases). The clonotype comes from a male donor with ankylosing spondylitis or in good health (not recorded which). The sequencing sample was made of blood, either unsorted or a sorted T cell fraction (not recorded which). This chain's CDR3 is CSVGQTLTDTQYF. DNA for the CDR3: TGCAGCGTTGGACAGACCCTTACAGATACGCAGTATTTT.